The rows below give T cell receptor beta chains drawn from one sample of a study of T cells after yellow fever vaccination. TCRdb re-derived calls from the 5' RACE reads in MiXCR, one entry per CDR3 protein. The table has hundreds of thousands of distinct CDR3 sequences, around 19% seen once. The sample here was PBMCs, taken before the yellow fever booster vaccination. All receptors derive from a man aged 18 to 30 who received the YFV17D yellow fever vaccine. Both conserved end residues are part of each CDR3. The D gene is left open where the match is weak. The size entry is marked missing in some rows and otherwise reads once, few, many or a size class.

abundance,v_gene,j_gene,d_gene,len,CDR3nt,CDR3aa
-,TRBV5-1,TRBJ1-5,-,15,TGCGCCAGCAGCTTGGAGGGGGGCGCGGGGCAGCCCCAGCATTTT,CASSLEGGAGQPQHF
few,TRBV7-3,TRBJ2-1,TRBD1,21,TGTGCCAGCAGCTCGATAAGCGGGACAGGGAACTTCAGACACTCCTACAATGAGCAGTTCTTC,CASSSISGTGNFRHSYNEQFF
-,TRBV6-5,TRBJ2-5,-,13,TGTGCCAGCAGTTCCACGACCCAAGAGACCCAGTACTTC,CASSSTTQETQYF
-,TRBV5-1,TRBJ1-2,-,14,TGCGCCAGCAGCTTGGGAGCAGGGGACTCTGGCTACACCTTC,CASSLGAGDSGYTF
few,TRBV5-1,TRBJ1-4,-,13,TGCGCCAGCAGCTTGGGCCGGGCCGAAAAACTGTTTTTT,CASSLGRAEKLFF
-,TRBV20-1,TRBJ1-5,-,14,TGCAGTGCTAGACAGATCTCTAGCAATCAGCCCCAGCATTTT,CSARQISSNQPQHF
-,TRBV7-3,TRBJ2-5,-,13,TGTGCCAGCAGCCCGGAGGGGAGCGAGACCCAGTACTTC,CASSPEGSETQYF
-,TRBV7-9,TRBJ1-1,-,14,TGTGCCAGCAGCTACCCCTCAGTGAACACTGAAGCTTTCTTT,CASSYPSVNTEAFF
few,TRBV7-8,TRBJ1-1,-,14,TGTGCCAGCAGCTTAGGACCCAGGAACACTGAAGCTTTCTTT,CASSLGPRNTEAFF
-,TRBV5-1,TRBJ1-1,-,15,TGCGCCAGCAGCTTGGCCCCCGGTGTCGACACTGAAGCTTTCTTT,CASSLAPGVDTEAFF
-,TRBV7-2,TRBJ2-1,TRBD2,15,TGTGCCAGCAGCTTTAGGCTAGCGGGGGCAAATGAGCAGTTCTTC,CASSFRLAGANEQFF
few,TRBV29-1,TRBJ2-7,-,13,TGCAGCGTTGTGGCCAGGTCTTCCTACGAGCAGTACTTC,CSVVARSSYEQYF
few,TRBV20-1,TRBJ2-2,-,15,TGCAGTGCTAGATCGCGATACGGATACACCGGGGAGCTGTTTTTT,CSARSRYGYTGELFF
-,TRBV7-2,TRBJ2-1,TRBD1,13,TGTGCCAGCAGCCGAGGACAGGGCGGGGAGCAGTTCTTC,CASSRGQGGEQFF
many,TRBV3-1,TRBJ1-6,-,15,TGTGCCAGCAGTCCACCAGCGGGGACGAATTCACCCCTCCACTTT,CASSPPAGTNSPLHF
-,TRBV9,TRBJ1-5,-,14,TGTGCCAGCAGCGTGGGAGTCGGCAATCAGCCCCAGCATTTT,CASSVGVGNQPQHF
many,TRBV2,TRBJ2-4,TRBD1,16,TGTGCCAGCAGTGGGCTAGGGGGCCGAGCCAAAAACATTCAGTACTTC,CASSGLGGRAKNIQYF
few,TRBV4-1,TRBJ2-5,-,13,TGCGCCAGCAGCCAAGTACAGGCAGAGACCCAGTACTTC,CASSQVQAETQYF
few,TRBV6-5,TRBJ2-2,TRBD2,16,TGTGCCAGCAGGGGGATGGGACTAGCGCCAACCGGGGAGCTGTTTTTT,CASRGMGLAPTGELFF
-,TRBV12-3/TRBV12-4,TRBJ1-4,-,13,TGTGCCAGCAGCCAAGACCCCGCTCGAAAACTGTTTTTT,CASSQDPARKLFF
-,TRBV7-9,TRBJ2-5,-,14,TGTGCCAGCAGCTGGGTCCTGTACCAAGAGACCCAGTACTTC,CASSWVLYQETQYF
-,TRBV5-1,TRBJ1-1,TRBD1,13,TGCGCCAGCAGCTTGTGGGCAGGGGGGGAGGCTTTCTTT,CASSLWAGGEAFF
-,TRBV11-2,TRBJ2-3,TRBD2,17,TGTGCCAGCAGCTTGGGGCTAGCGGGGGACCGCACAGATACGCAGTATTTT,CASSLGLAGDRTDTQYF
-,TRBV5-4,TRBJ2-1,-,16,TGTGCCAGCAGTTTCGGACCGATTAGCTCCTACAATGAGCAGTTCTTC,CASSFGPISSYNEQFF
-,TRBV5-1,TRBJ1-4,-,15,TGCGCCAGCAGCTTGGGGGCTGCTTTGAATGAAAAACTGTTTTTT,CASSLGAALNEKLFF
-,TRBV5-1,TRBJ2-1,-,13,TGCGCCAGTCGCAGCAGTCTCTACAATGAGCAGTTCTTC,CASRSSLYNEQFF
-,TRBV10-3,TRBJ1-1,TRBD1,14,TGTGCCATCAGTGAGGCCAGGGGGCGTACTGAAGCTTTCTTT,CAISEARGRTEAFF
many,TRBV6-4,TRBJ1-2,-,14,TGTGCCAGCAGTGCGGACGGGGGTTGGTATGGCTACACCTTC,CASSADGGWYGYTF
few,TRBV7-9,TRBJ2-7,-,14,TGTGCCAGCAGCTCGGGACACTTGACCTACGAGCAGTACTTC,CASSSGHLTYEQYF
-,TRBV15,TRBJ2-3,-,14,TGTGCCACCAGCAGAGAGCTCCGCACAGATACGCAGTATTTT,CATSRELRTDTQYF
-,TRBV15,TRBJ2-3,TRBD2,16,TGTGCCACCAGCAGAGTGAGCGGGGGGTACACAGATACGCAGTATTTT,CATSRVSGGYTDTQYF
few,TRBV12-3/TRBV12-4,TRBJ2-5,-,13,TGTGCCAGCAGCCGTCGGACAGACGGCACCCAGTACTTC,CASSRRTDGTQYF
few,TRBV20-1,TRBJ2-5,TRBD2,13,TGCAGTGCTGTAGCGGGGAACCAAGAGACCCAGTACTTC,CSAVAGNQETQYF
few,TRBV7-9,TRBJ2-6,-,15,TGTGCCAGCAGCTCCGACATCTCTGGGGCCAACGTCCTGACTTTC,CASSSDISGANVLTF
-,TRBV20-1,TRBJ2-7,-,14,TGCAGTGCTAGTGGGGTAGGGCTCTCCTACGAGCAGTACTTC,CSASGVGLSYEQYF
-,TRBV6-1,TRBJ1-2,TRBD1,15,TGTGCCAGCAGCTTAACCGGGACAGCGTTCTATGGCTACACCTTC,CASSLTGTAFYGYTF
-,TRBV6-1,TRBJ2-3,TRBD2,15,TGTGCCAGCAGTGGGAGAGCGGGACGCACAGATACGCAGTATTTT,CASSGRAGRTDTQYF
few,TRBV12-3/TRBV12-4,TRBJ2-5,-,13,TGTGCCAGCGTCTCCTATAACCAAGAGACCCAGTACTTC,CASVSYNQETQYF
-,TRBV5-1,TRBJ2-7,-,15,TGCGCCAGCAGCGAATCCGGGACTCGCTCCTACGAGCAGTACTTC,CASSESGTRSYEQYF
-,TRBV7-6,TRBJ1-1,-,17,TGTGCCAGCAGCTTATTTACCCAATTACAGGGCAGTCATCAAGCTTTCTTT,CASSLFTQLQGSHQAFF
few,TRBV6-6,TRBJ2-3,TRBD1,15,TGTGCCAGCAGTTCGGACAGGTCGTATGCAGATACGCAGTATTTT,CASSSDRSYADTQYF
few,TRBV3-1,TRBJ2-3,-,16,TGTGCCAGCAGCCAAGATCGAGGGGGGGCCCCAGATACGCAGTATTTT,CASSQDRGGAPDTQYF
few,TRBV11-2,TRBJ2-5,-,14,TGTGCCAGCAGCTTGGTTTTAGGGGGGGAGACCCAGTACTTC,CASSLVLGGETQYF
-,TRBV7-9,TRBJ1-1,-,13,TGTGCCAGCAGCTTAGCCGCAGGGGCTGAAGCTTTCTTT,CASSLAAGAEAFF
few,TRBV12-3/TRBV12-4,TRBJ2-2,-,12,TGTGCCAGCAGGCGCAATGTCGGGGAGCTGTTTTTT,CASRRNVGELFF
few,TRBV7-2,TRBJ1-2,TRBD1,15,TGTGCCAGCAGCCCACCGGGACAGGGCTACTATGGCTACACCTTC,CASSPPGQGYYGYTF
few,TRBV20-1,TRBJ1-4,TRBD1,16,TGCAGTGCTTTGGGACAGGGGGGTACAACTAATGAAAAACTGTTTTTT,CSALGQGGTTNEKLFF
-,TRBV3-1,TRBJ2-3,-,13,TGTGCCAGCAGCCAAGAAAGTAGGAATACGCAGTATTTT,CASSQESRNTQYF
-,TRBV10-3,TRBJ2-5,-,16,TGTGCCATCAGTGAGTCGATGGGTGTGGAGGTGGAGACCCAGTACTTC,CAISESMGVEVETQYF
-,TRBV6-1,TRBJ2-1,TRBD2,18,TGTGCCAGCAGAAGACTAGCGGGGGGGCAAGGGTCCTACAATGAGCAGTTCTTC,CASRRLAGGQGSYNEQFF
-,TRBV4-3,TRBJ2-3,-,15,TGCGCCAGCAGCCAAGATCAGACAGGACCAGATACGCAGTATTTT,CASSQDQTGPDTQYF
few,TRBV5-1,TRBJ1-1,TRBD1,15,TGCGCCAGCAGCAGGGACAGGGGGATTTCCACTGAAGCTTTCTTT,CASSRDRGISTEAFF
few,TRBV7-9,TRBJ2-5,TRBD2,16,TGTGCCAGCAGCGACGCCAGCGGGGGGGCAGAAGCGGCCCAGTACTTC,CASSDASGGAEAAQYF